Presented here are 21 T cell receptor beta chains from one specimen sequenced in a study of blood T cell repertoires in COVID-19. This table comes from immunoSEQ multiplex PCR, and its TCRdb copy is limited to in-frame clones, with some not included. Of some 500,000 clones listed, less than 90% are singletons. The sample consisted of peripheral blood. The receptors stem from a woman aged 50 to 60 with COVID-19, enrolled during active disease.

The gene calls are TRBV12-3 or TRBV12-4 and TRBJ1-1, with D possibly matching TRBD1 (6 bases). Deletions cut 5 bases from V and 6 bases from J, with 7 bases between. This CDR3 has 11 amino acids. CDR3 nucleotides: TGTGCCAGCAGTCAGGGGTCTGAAGCTTTCTTT. Its protein is CASSQGSEAFF.

The V and J genes are TRBV7-3 and TRBJ1-1; TRBD1 might be the D (6 bases). This CDR3 is 13 amino acids long. V shed 2 bases and J shed 7 bases, with 11 bases lying between them. Germline CDR1 SGHTA, CDR2 FQGTGA. CDR3 sequence (DNA): TGTGCCAGCAGCTTATCCCAGGGGAGTGAAGCTTTCTTT. Protein sequence: CASSLSQGSEAFF.

V usage is TRBV7-9 and J usage is TRBJ2-3; possible D gene TRBD2, 6 bases. Trimming took off 5 bases at V and 3 bases at J, with 18 bases between the two ends. CDR3 length: 16 residues. CDR1 is SEHNR, CDR2 FQNEAQ, per germline (reference sequence). The CDR3 region has the DNA TGTGCCAGCAGCCCCCCGGCGGGGAAGAAGACAGATACGCAGTATTTT. Its protein product is CASSPPAGKKTDTQYF.

V and J are TRBV7-8 and TRBJ2-1, with unresolved D. The V gene lost 5 bases and the J gene lost 9 bases, with 11 bases spanning the gap. The CDR3 covers 12 residues. From germline, CDR1 is SGHVS and CDR2 FQNEAQ. CDR3 DNA sequence: TGTGCCAGCAGCCCGGTTTCAGGTGAGCAGTTCTTC. This translates into CASSPVSGEQFF.

The rearrangement links TRBV6-5 to TRBJ1-4; D remains ambiguous. The CDR3 consists of 15 residues. V was cut by 7 bases and J by 0 bases, with 12 bases left in between. Germline lookup yields CDR1 MNHEY and CDR2 SVGAGI. The CDR3 coding sequence is TGTGCCAGCATCCGGAGATTTGCAACTAATGAAAAACTGTTTTTT. It codes for CASIRRFATNEKLFF.

The V call is TRBV25-1, the J call TRBJ1-6; weak D call: TRBD1 (6 bases). The germline V gene has CDR1 MGHDK and CDR2 SYGVNS. The CDR3 is made up of 15 amino acids. V lost 5 bases and J lost 8, with 16 bases in between. CDR3: CASSYSGTPHSPLHF. The CDR3 DNA sequence: TGTGCCAGCAGTTACTCCGGGACACCCCATTCACCCCTCCACTTT.

The V gene is TRBV2, the J gene TRBJ2-3, with D perhaps matching TRBD2 (6 bases). The CDR3 has 14 amino acids. Trimming left V 5 bases short and J 6 bases short, with 15 bases between. Germline lookup yields CDR1 SNHLY and CDR2 FYNNEI. The CDR3 DNA reads as TGTGCCAGCAGTTCCCGGGGGTCCGGGGATACGCAGTATTTT. Translated, it gives CASSSRGSGDTQYF.

This chain links TRBV28 with TRBJ1-2, with 7 bases fitting TRBD1. The CDR3 is 15 residues long. The trim removed 2 bases at V and 4 bases at J, leaving 7 bases unmatched. CDR1 is MDHEN, CDR2 SYDVKM, per germline. CDR3 region: CASSLRAGGFYGYTF. The CDR3 DNA is TGTGCCAGCAGTTTACGGGCAGGGGGGTTCTATGGCTACACCTTC.

This chain links TRBV3-1 (or the pseudogene TRBV3-2) with TRBJ2-3; 13 nucleotides match TRBD2. The germline V gene has CDR1 LGHDT and CDR2 YNNKEL (reference sequence). Germline trimming cut 0 bases from V and 2 bases from J; bases unmatched to any gene: 5. The CDR3 loop spans 18 amino acids. Here the CDR3 DNA reads TGTGCCAGCAGCCAAGAGGGACTAGCGGGGCCCTTCACAGATACGCAGTATTTT. Translated: CASSQEGLAGPFTDTQYF.

The rearrangement joins TRBV11-2 to TRBJ2-7; TRBD1 might be the D (6 bases). The germline V gene encodes CDR1 SGHAT and CDR2 FQNNGV. Trimming shortened V by 4 bases and J by 3 bases, and 13 bases separated the two germline ends. There are 14 residues in the CDR3. CDR3 sequence (DNA): TGTGCCAGCAGCTCGCCGGACAGCCTCTACGAGCAGTACTTC. This translates into CASSSPDSLYEQYF.

The V and J genes are TRBV19 and TRBJ2-3, with 10 bases that match TRBD2. V was clipped by 4 bases and J by 6 bases; unmatched bases: 7. This CDR3 has 15 residues. CDR1 and CDR2 (germline): LNHDA, SQIVND (reference sequence). The DNA of the CDR3 is TGTGCCAGTAGTAATAAGCGGGGGGGCGCTGATACGCAGTATTTT. Translation gives CASSNKRGGADTQYF.

V is TRBV2 and J is TRBJ2-5, with 13 bases identical to TRBD2. The CDR3 contains 15 residues. Germline CDR1 is SNHLY and CDR2 is FYNNEI. J gave up 4 bases and V 6 bases, and 5 bases lay outside the gene matches. The CDR3, as DNA: TGTGCCAGCAGAGCGGGACTAGCGGGGCGAGAGACCCAGTACTTC. This sequence encodes CASRAGLAGRETQYF.

This chain joins TRBV5-5 and TRBJ1-1; possible D gene TRBD1, 6 bases. From germline, CDR1 is SGHKS and CDR2 YYEKEE (reference sequence). V was cut by 2 bases and J by 0 bases, with 11 bases left in between. The CDR3 totals 15 residues. Here the CDR3 DNA reads TGTGCCAGCAGCTTATTTCAGGGGCTGAACACTGAAGCTTTCTTT. Its translation: CASSLFQGLNTEAFF.

This chain connects TRBV2 to TRBJ1-3; no firm D call. V gave up 0 bases and J gave up 4 bases, with 7 bases separating them. The length of the CDR3 is 14 residues. The germline CDR1 and CDR2 sequences are SNHLY and FYNNEI. The CDR3 bases are TGTGCCAGCAGTGAAGCGCGGGGAGGAAACACCATATATTTT. This codes for CASSEARGGNTIYF.

V is TRBV3-1 (or the pseudogene TRBV3-2) and J is TRBJ1-2; D unresolved. The CDR3 consists of 16 residues. The V end lost 1 base, the J end lost 2 bases, and 14 bases lay between the germline ends. Germline V gene lookup returns CDR1 LGHDT and CDR2 YNNKEL (reference sequence). The CDR3 nucleotides are TGTGCCAGCAGCCAAGTTAGCGGGGAAAGGAACTATGGCTACACCTTC. Protein product: CASSQVSGERNYGYTF.

CDR3: CASSPRDSTADWGYGYTF. In DNA form, the CDR3 reads TGTGCCAGCAGCCCCCGGGACTCAACTGCCGATTGGGGCTATGGCTACACCTTC. J is TRBJ1-2 and V is TRBV5-6; a weak D match, TRBD1 (5 bases). The CDR3 runs to 18 residues. Germline V lookup: CDR1 SGHDT, CDR2 YYEEEE. V was trimmed by 4 bases and J by 4 bases, leaving 26 bases between them.

The V gene is TRBV9, the J gene TRBJ2-1; TRBD1 matches 9 bases. With V trimmed by 0 bases and J by 4 bases, 2 bases remained unmatched. The germline gives CDR1 SGDLS, CDR2 YYNGEE. The CDR3 totals 15 residues. The CDR3 protein is CASSVAGQGYNEQFF. The CDR3 DNA reads TGTGCCAGCAGCGTAGCGGGACAGGGATACAATGAGCAGTTCTTC.

The chain uses TRBV6-5 and TRBJ1-1; no clear D gene. Trimming removed 3 bases from V and 5 bases from J, with 4 bases in between. Germline assignment: CDR1 MNHEY and CDR2 SVGAGI. This CDR3 has 11 amino acids. The CDR3 loop is CASSYMTEAFF. The CDR3 nucleotides are TGTGCCAGCAGTTATATGACTGAAGCTTTCTTT.

As to this clone: Other DNA sequences of this sample code for an identical CDR3. The chain couples TRBV19 to TRBJ1-1; 7 bases agree with TRBD1. The CDR3 is 13 residues long. V shed 4 bases, J shed 3 bases, and the junction held 2 bases outside the gene matches. Germline lookup yields CDR1 LNHDA and CDR2 SQIVND (reference sequence). CDR3 DNA: TGTGCCAGTAGTACAACAGGGGACACTGAAGCTTTCTTT. Translated: CASSTTGDTEAFF.

V and J are TRBV2 and TRBJ2-7; tentatively, D is TRBD2 (5 bases). The CDR3 runs to 13 residues. CDR1 and CDR2 from the germline V gene are SNHLY and FYNNEI. Trimming left V 2 bases short and J 6 bases short, with 11 bases between. The CDR3, as DNA: TGTGCCAGCAGTGAAAGGCGAGGGCGCGAGCAGTACTTC. Translated: CASSERRGREQYF.

CDR3 protein: CASSLGSAGLTDTQYF. In nucleotides, the CDR3 is TGCGCCAGCAGCCTAGGTTCAGCAGGGCTCACAGATACGCAGTATTTT. The gene calls are TRBV5-1 and TRBJ2-3; maybe TRBD1 (5 bases). Germline V gene data show CDR1 as SGHRS and CDR2 as YFSETQ. V was shortened by 4 bases and J by 2 bases, with 17 bases between the two germline ends. CDR3 length equals 16 residues.